These T cell receptor beta chains were read from a single sample in a study of neurological immune-mediated disorders. MiXCR, applied by TCRdb to the 5' RACE reads, yields one record per CDR3 protein. The table records 90,000 to 100,000 distinct CDR3 sequences, roughly 3.5% of them present only once. Material for sequencing was PBMCs. The receptor set was obtained from a woman younger than 30 with multiple sclerosis. Both conserved end residues are part of each CDR3. The D gene is left open where the match is weak. Some rows mark clone size as missing; the rest say once, few, many or name a class of expanded clone.

TRBV28	.	TRBJ2-1	many	TGTGCCAGCGCCTTTGAGCGGGTCAGCTCCTACAATGAGCAGTTCTTC	CASAFERVSSYNEQFF
TRBV5-6	.	TRBJ2-1	few	TGTGCCAGCAGCTCCGGGACTCCCAATGAGCAGTTCTTC	CASSSGTPNEQFF
TRBV12-3/TRBV12-4	.	TRBJ1-1	many	TGTGCCAGCAGCCAGACAGGCATGAACACTGAAGCTTTCTTT	CASSQTGMNTEAFF
TRBV29-1	.	TRBJ2-3	many	TGCAGCGTTGAGGAGGGTACTAGCACAGATACGCAGTATTTT	CSVEEGTSTDTQYF
TRBV20-1	.	TRBJ2-1	many	TGCAGTGCTAGAATAGCGGATAGCTCCTACAATGAGCAGTTCTTC	CSARIADSSYNEQFF
TRBV4-1	.	TRBJ2-1	many	TGCGCCAGCAGCCAAGATTGGACGCGAGAGGTCAATGAGCAGTTCTTC	CASSQDWTREVNEQFF
TRBV20-1	.	TRBJ1-1	many	TGCAGTGCTAGGTGGAAGACCTCGAACACTGAAGCTTTCTTT	CSARWKTSNTEAFF
TRBV18	TRBD2	TRBJ2-1	many	TGTGCCAGCTCAAAACTAGCGGAGACATACAATGAGCAGTTCTTC	CASSKLAETYNEQFF
TRBV12-3/TRBV12-4	TRBD2	TRBJ2-7	many	TGTGCCAGCAGCCAAAGCGGGGCCAAGGACGAGCAGTACTTC	CASSQSGAKDEQYF
TRBV19	TRBD1	TRBJ1-5	many	TGTGCCAGTAGTACCACAGGGGGGGCGGGTCAGCCCCAGCATTTT	CASSTTGGAGQPQHF
TRBV3-1	.	TRBJ1-1	many	TGTGCCAGCAGCGACAGATTCAACACTGAAGCTTTCTTT	CASSDRFNTEAFF
TRBV11-3	TRBD2	TRBJ2-3	many	TGTGCCAGCAGCCGCGATTTTAGCGGGGGGAGAGGCACAGATACGCAGTATTTT	CASSRDFSGGRGTDTQYF
TRBV5-1	.	TRBJ2-2	many	TGCGCCAGCAGCCCAGGGGACGGAACCGGGGAGCTGTTTTTT	CASSPGDGTGELFF
TRBV20-1	.	TRBJ2-5	few	TGCAGTGCGAGAGGGGCCCAAGAGACCCAGTACTTC	CSARGAQETQYF
TRBV28	.	TRBJ2-1	many	TGTGCCAGTTTTCCGGGACTCCCCTCCTACAATGAGCAGTTCTTC	CASFPGLPSYNEQFF
TRBV3-1	TRBD1	TRBJ1-2	.	TGTGCCAGCAGCCAGACCGGGACAGACTATGGCTACACCTTC	CASSQTGTDYGYTF
TRBV6-6	TRBD1	TRBJ1-3	many	TGTGCCACACAGGGGGCATGGGGTGGAAACACCATATATTTT	CATQGAWGGNTIYF
TRBV5-1	TRBD2	TRBJ2-1	many	TGCGCCAGCAGCTCTCTAGCGGGCTCTCGGCAGTTCTTC	CASSSLAGSRQFF
TRBV11-2	TRBD1	TRBJ1-1	many	TGTGCCAGCAGCTTAGCTATAGGATCGGGACAGGGGGCATCGAGAGCTTTCTTT	CASSLAIGSGQGASRAFF
TRBV5-1	.	TRBJ1-1	many	TGCGCCAGCAGCTCCCCGTTGGTGAACACTGAAGCTTTCTTT	CASSSPLVNTEAFF
TRBV5-5	.	TRBJ1-2	many	TGTGCCAGCAGCTTGGAAGTATTTAACTATGGCTACACCTTC	CASSLEVFNYGYTF
TRBV6-5	.	TRBJ2-2	many	TGTGCCAGCGGGGGGATCACCGGGGAGCTGTTTTTT	CASGGITGELFF
TRBV4-3	.	TRBJ1-5	many	TGCGCCAGCAGCCAATTCCGAAATAGCAATCAGCCCCAGCATTTT	CASSQFRNSNQPQHF
TRBV4-1	.	TRBJ1-1	many	TGCGCCAGCAGCCAAGTTTACAGGGCGCCCCGGGACACTGAAGCTTTCTTT	CASSQVYRAPRDTEAFF
TRBV11-2	.	TRBJ1-1	many	TGTGCCAGCAGCCGTGGTACAGGGTTTAACACTGAAGCTTTCTTT	CASSRGTGFNTEAFF
TRBV12-5	.	TRBJ2-3	many	TGTGCTAGTGGTTCGGCAGCGTTAGGCACAGATACGCAGTATTTT	CASGSAALGTDTQYF
TRBV5-1	.	TRBJ2-1	many	TGCGCCAGCAGCTTCACAGAAGCCTACAATGAGCAGTTCTTC	CASSFTEAYNEQFF
TRBV10-3	TRBD1	TRBJ1-2	many	TGTGCCATCAGTGAGACTATTGGGACAGAGGCGGCTGGCTACACCTTC	CAISETIGTEAAGYTF
TRBV20-1	TRBD1	TRBJ2-6	many	TGCAGTGCTAGAGGCCCCGCCGGACAGGGGATCTCTGGGGCCAACGTCCTGACTTTC	CSARGPAGQGISGANVLTF
TRBV5-5	TRBD1	TRBJ2-4	many	TGTGCCAGCAGCCCAAACACAGGGGGACGATCCAAAAACATTCAGTACTTC	CASSPNTGGRSKNIQYF
TRBV24-1	TRBD1	TRBJ1-3	.	TGTGCCACCAGTGTCGGGACAGGGGCTGGAAAAAACATATATTTT	CATSVGTGAGKNIYF
TRBV2	.	TRBJ2-3	many	TGTGCCAGCCGGCTAGAGACAGATACGCAGTATTTT	CASRLETDTQYF
TRBV24-1	TRBD2	TRBJ2-3	many	TGTGCCACCAGTGATCGGACTAGCGGCACAGATACGCAGTATTTT	CATSDRTSGTDTQYF
TRBV11-2	TRBD2	TRBJ2-4	many	TGTGCCAGCGGACTCGATCTAGCGGGAAACATTCAGTACTTC	CASGLDLAGNIQYF
TRBV5-1	.	TRBJ1-1	many	TGCGCCAGCAGCTTCGGACAGTCCGAAGCTGAAGCTTTCTTT	CASSFGQSEAEAFF
TRBV5-1	.	TRBJ2-3	many	TGCGCCAGCAGCTTGCGGGCGGCCGTGGGCACAGATACGCAGTATTTT	CASSLRAAVGTDTQYF
TRBV5-5	TRBD1	TRBJ1-1	few	TGTGCCAGCAGTTTCGACAGGGCAACTGAAGCTTTCTTT	CASSFDRATEAFF
TRBV30	TRBD2	TRBJ2-7	.	TGTGCCTGGAGTCTCGGGTGGGCGTCTAGCGGGGGCACCGCCTACGAGCAGTACTTC	CAWSLGWASSGGTAYEQYF
TRBV6-5	TRBD2	TRBJ2-7	.	TGTGCCAGCAGTCCCTCCTTACTAGCGAATCAGTACTTC	CASSPSLLANQYF
TRBV6-5	.	TRBJ2-2	many	TGTGCCAGCAGTTACTCGCCTCGGGGGGCGTCCACCGGGGAGCTGTTTTTT	CASSYSPRGASTGELFF
TRBV12-3/TRBV12-4	.	TRBJ1-2	many	TGTGCCAGCAGTCAAGGGGTTCAATATGGCTACACCTTC	CASSQGVQYGYTF
TRBV20-1	TRBD1	TRBJ1-2	many	TGCAGTGCTAGAGATGGACAGGTAGAGGATGGCTACACCTTC	CSARDGQVEDGYTF
TRBV14	TRBD1	TRBJ1-2	many	TGTGCCAGCAGCCAAGGGGACAGTCTAAACTATGGCTACACCTTC	CASSQGDSLNYGYTF
TRBV25-1	.	TRBJ2-3	many	TGTGCCAGCAGTGAAAGAACAGACCGCACAGATACGCAGTATTTT	CASSERTDRTDTQYF
TRBV9	TRBD2	TRBJ2-3	many	TGTGCCAGCAGCCCCCCGACGGGACTACTGAGCACAGATACGCAGTATTTT	CASSPPTGLLSTDTQYF
TRBV3-1	.	TRBJ2-5	many	TGTGCCAGCAGCCAAGATCACCGACTAGAGGTCCCAGAGACCCAGTACTTC	CASSQDHRLEVPETQYF
TRBV20-1	.	TRBJ2-7	many	TGCAGTGTCGACGGCTCCTACGAGCAGTACTTC	CSVDGSYEQYF
TRBV10-3	TRBD1	TRBJ2-1	.	TGTGCCATCAGTTTAGGACAGGACAGTTCCAATGAGCAGTTCTTC	CAISLGQDSSNEQFF
TRBV20-1	TRBD2	TRBJ2-3	.	TGCAGTGCTAGTTGGCCCACTAGCGGGGTCAGGGATACGCAGTATTTT	CSASWPTSGVRDTQYF
TRBV24-1	.	TRBJ2-3	.	TGTGCCACCAGTGACCCGGGAATCTCCCCAGATACGCAGTATTTT	CATSDPGISPDTQYF
TRBV4-2	TRBD1	TRBJ1-2	many	TGTGCCAGCAGCCAAGATTTGGGGGCGTTGCAGGGGGCGTCTGGCTACACCTTC	CASSQDLGALQGASGYTF
TRBV7-9	.	TRBJ1-1	many	TGTGCCAGCAGCATATACACTGAAGCTTTCTTT	CASSIYTEAFF
TRBV10-3	.	TRBJ2-7	many	TGTGCCATCAGTGACTCAGAGGACGAGCAGTACTTC	CAISDSEDEQYF
TRBV5-1	.	TRBJ2-5	many	TGCGCCAGCAGCCCCCGGACAACGGATCAAGAGACCCAGTACTTC	CASSPRTTDQETQYF
TRBV4-3	TRBD1	TRBJ2-6	many	TGCGCCAGCAGCCGGGACAGCGGCTCTGGGGCCAACGTCCTGACTTTC	CASSRDSGSGANVLTF
TRBV20-1	.	TRBJ2-1	many	TGCAGTGCTAGAAAGACTAGCTCCTACAATGAGCAGTTCTTC	CSARKTSSYNEQFF
TRBV4-2	.	TRBJ2-1	many	TGTGCCAGCAGCCAAGATCCTCTGGGGAATGAGCAGTTCTTC	CASSQDPLGNEQFF
TRBV4-1	TRBD1	TRBJ2-1	many	TGCGCCATAGCAAGATCACAGGGGGCAAATGAGCAGTTCTTC	CAIARSQGANEQFF
TRBV12-3/TRBV12-4	.	TRBJ1-5	few	TGTGCCAGCAGTTTAATGGGGAATAGCAATCAGCCCCAGCATTTT	CASSLMGNSNQPQHF
TRBV7-9	.	TRBJ2-7	few	TGTGCCAGCAGCTTAGCGGTTAGCAGCTACGAGCAGTACTTC	CASSLAVSSYEQYF